What follows are 17 T cell receptor beta chains derived from one specimen sequenced in a study of memory CD4+ T cells and cytomegalovirus serostatus. The sort gate was single viable CD3+CD4+CD8-CD45RO+ cells for memory CD4+ T cells. Profiling relied on immunoSEQ multiplex PCR, and the TCRdb table lists in-frame clones only, not all of them. The sample includes tens of thousands of clones, about 80% of them seen just once. The specimen sequenced was memory CD4+ T cells from blood. These receptors all stem from an adult in good health and CMV-seropositive.

A few counts support this clone. The rearrangement links TRBV5-6 to TRBJ2-7; D is possibly TRBD1 (5 bases). The CDR3 consists of 16 residues. CDR1 is SGHDT, CDR2 YYEEEE, per germline. V lost 5 bases and J lost 2, with 20 bases in between. In DNA, the CDR3 is TGTGCCAGCAGACAGAATGGGGCGGCCAATCCCTACGAGCAGTACGTC. Translation: CASRQNGAANPYEQYV.

The count of this clone is one. The chain employs TRBV27 and TRBJ2-7, with D maybe TRBD1 (5 bases). The germline V gene has CDR1 MNHEY and CDR2 SMNVEV (reference sequence). CDR3 size: 14 residues. V gave up 4 bases and J gave up 5 bases, with 15 bases separating them. The CDR3 loop reads CASSSQDRPNEQYV. CDR3 coding DNA: TGTGCCAGCAGTTCACAGGATCGGCCTAACGAGCAGTACGTC.

J is TRBJ1-3 and V is TRBV5-4, with TRBD1 matching 9 bases. This CDR3 has 16 residues. V was pared by 0 bases and J by 0 bases, with 1 base of the junction left unmatched. Germline CDR1 and CDR2: SGHNT and YYREEE (reference sequence). The CDR3 DNA reads as TGTGCCAGCAGCTTGGGGACAGGGGCCTCTGGAAACACCATATATTTT. Its translation is CASSLGTGASGNTIYF.

The CDR3 region is CASSAHQGNTEAFF. The CDR3 DNA reads TGTGCCAGCAGCGCTCACCAGGGAAACACTGAAGCTTTCTTT. The V call is TRBV9, the J call TRBJ1-1, with TRBD1 as a possible D gene (5 bases). The CDR3 contains 14 residues. With 3 bases removed from V and 2 bases from J, the gap between germline ends came to 11 bases. CDR1 SGDLS and CDR2 YYNGEE come from the germline V gene. Full variable domain (outside the CDR3, taken from reference TRBV9 and TRBJ1-1): DSGVTQTPKHLITATGQRVTLRCSPRSGDLSVYWYQQSLDQGLQFLIQYYNGEERAKGNILERFSAQQFPDLHSELNLSSLELGDSALYFCASSAHQGNTEAFFGQGTRLTVV.

The rearrangement uses TRBV2 and TRBJ2-2; D is unclear. This CDR3 has 12 amino acids. Germline V gene data show CDR1 as SNHLY and CDR2 as FYNNEI. Trimming stripped 11 bases from V and 6 bases from J, with 13 bases between. CDR3 loop: CAGRKAPGELFF. CDR3 nucleotide sequence: TGTGCCGGTCGAAAAGCCCCCGGGGAGCTGTTTTTT.

This clone was observed a handful of times. V and J are TRBV11-2 and TRBJ1-1, with no clear D. CDR1 is SGHAT, CDR2 FQNNGV, per germline. V was pared by 0 bases and J by 0 bases, with 2 bases between. The CDR3 has 13 amino acids. The CDR3 loop is CASSLDLNTEAFF. CDR3 nucleotides: TGTGCCAGCAGCTTAGATCTGAACACTGAAGCTTTCTTT.

The chain is built from TRBV11-3 and TRBJ2-7; 14 bases match TRBD2. The germline V gene has CDR1 SGHNT and CDR2 YENEEA. Losses at the gene ends were 5 bases for V and 12 bases for J; bases not matched to a gene: 6. CDR3 length: 13 amino acids. CDR3 residues: CASSPGTSGSPYF. The CDR3 nucleotides are TGTGCCAGCAGCCCTGGGACTAGCGGGAGTCCGTACTTC. Looking up the rest from reference TRBV11-3 and TRBJ2-7 gives the full variable domain: EAGVVQSPRYKIIEKKQPVAFWCNPISGHNTLYWYLQNLGQGPELLIRYENEEAVDDSQLPKDRFSAERLKGVDSTLKIQPAELGDSAVYLCASSPGTSGSPYFGPGTRLTVT.

The chain's CDR3 is CASAGTKYNEQFF. CDR3 DNA sequence: TGTGCCAGCGCCGGGACAAAGTACAATGAGCAGTTCTTC. The chain employs TRBV27 and TRBJ2-1; tentatively, D is TRBD1 (6 bases). V shed 8 bases and J shed 4 bases, with 12 bases lying between them. CDR3 size: 13 residues. Germline values: CDR1 MNHEY, CDR2 SMNVEV (reference sequence).

This chain connects TRBV5-1 to TRBJ1-2; tentatively, D is TRBD1 (6 bases). Trimming pared 0 bases from V and 6 bases from J, leaving 15 bases between. Per the germline V gene, CDR1 is SGHRS and CDR2 is YFSETQ. This CDR3 region has 15 residues. CDR3 nucleotides: TGCGCCAGCAGCTTGGGTGACAGGTTAGATGATGGCTACACCTTC. Encoded protein: CASSLGDRLDDGYTF.

This clone was detected once. The V and J genes are TRBV19 and TRBJ2-3, with D unresolved. V lost 5 bases, J lost 0 bases, and 9 bases lay in between. The CDR3 loop spans 14 amino acids. CDR1 and CDR2 (germline): LNHDA, SQIVND (reference sequence). This chain's CDR3 is CASSATSSTDTQYF. The CDR3 DNA sequence: TGTGCCAGTAGTGCTACCTCTAGCACAGATACGCAGTATTTT. Drawing the rest from reference TRBV19 and TRBJ2-3, the complete variable domain is DGGITQSPKYLFRKEGQNVTLSCEQNLNHDAMYWYRQDPGQGLRLIYYSQIVNDFQKGDIAEGYSVSREKKESFPLTVTSAQKNPTAFYLCASSATSSTDTQYFGPGTRLTVL.

The rearrangement joins TRBV5-6 to TRBJ1-5; D is unclear. Looked up from germline, CDR1 is SGHDT and CDR2 is YYEEEE. The CDR3 loop spans 15 amino acids. The V gene lost 7 bases and the J gene lost 2 bases, with 16 bases spanning the gap. The CDR3 nucleotides read TGTGCCAGCTCTCTGGGTCTATACGGCAATCAGCCCCAGCATTTT. This codes for CASSLGLYGNQPQHF.

The chain uses TRBV28 and TRBJ1-1, with D maybe TRBD1 (5 bases). The CDR3 is 14 amino acids. Looked up from germline, CDR1 is MDHEN and CDR2 is SYDVKM. The ends were cut back, 4 bases at V and 0 bases at J, with 9 bases in the middle. CDR3 region: CASSSGAMNTEAFF. The CDR3, as DNA: TGTGCCAGCAGTTCCGGGGCAATGAACACTGAAGCTTTCTTT.

V usage is TRBV6-1 and J usage is TRBJ2-3; D is uncertain. The CDR3 sequence is 14 residues long. Germline CDR1 and CDR2: MNHNS and SASEGT. V gave up 4 bases and J gave up 3 bases, with 11 bases separating them. This CDR3 reads CASSALGSTDTQYF. CDR3 nucleotides: TGTGCCAGCAGTGCTTTAGGCAGTACAGATACGCAGTATTTT.

J is TRBJ1-3 and V is TRBV28; TRBD1 matches at 7 bases. Looked up from germline, CDR1 is MDHEN and CDR2 is SYDVKM. V gave up 5 bases and J gave up 0 bases; unmatched junction bases: 4. The CDR3 extends over 15 amino acids. The CDR3 region is CASSGGQFSGNTIYF. The CDR3 DNA follows: TGTGCCAGCAGTGGGGGACAGTTCTCTGGAAACACCATATATTTT. The full variable domain, in which reference TRBV28 and TRBJ1-3 provide the parts outside the CDR3, is DVKVTQSSRYLVKRTGEKVFLECVQDMDHENMFWYRQDPGLGLRLIYFSYDVKMKEKGDIPEGYSVSREKKERFSLILESASTNQTSMYLCASSGGQFSGNTIYFGEGSWLTVV.

The chain has TRBV4-2 and TRBJ1-3; no clear D. Germline V gives CDR1 LGHNA, CDR2 YNFKEQ. Trimming took 0 bases from V and 0 from J, leaving 9 bases between them. The CDR3 is made up of 16 amino acids. CDR3 in DNA: TGTGCCAGCAGCCAAGAAGACACCAGCTCTGGAAACACCATATATTTT. Amino acid sequence: CASSQEDTSSGNTIYF.

The chain has TRBV7-2 and TRBJ2-3, with D tentatively TRBD2 (7 bases). V lost 4 bases and J lost 3, with 23 bases in between. This CDR3 region has 18 residues. Germline CDR1 and CDR2: SGHTA and FQGNSA. The CDR3 loop reads CASSSELTGTTGTDTQYF. CDR3 bases: TGTGCCAGCAGCTCGGAGCTAACAGGGACTACAGGAACAGATACGCAGTATTTT.

As DNA, the CDR3 is TGTGCCAGCAGCGTAACTAGCGGGAACACCGGGGAGCTGTTTTTT. It yields the protein CASSVTSGNTGELFF. The chain uses TRBV9 and TRBJ2-2; 8 nucleotides align to TRBD2. The CDR3 has 15 residues. Losses at the gene ends were 1 base for V and 1 base for J; bases not matched to a gene: 0. Per germline, CDR1 SGDLS and CDR2 YYNGEE.